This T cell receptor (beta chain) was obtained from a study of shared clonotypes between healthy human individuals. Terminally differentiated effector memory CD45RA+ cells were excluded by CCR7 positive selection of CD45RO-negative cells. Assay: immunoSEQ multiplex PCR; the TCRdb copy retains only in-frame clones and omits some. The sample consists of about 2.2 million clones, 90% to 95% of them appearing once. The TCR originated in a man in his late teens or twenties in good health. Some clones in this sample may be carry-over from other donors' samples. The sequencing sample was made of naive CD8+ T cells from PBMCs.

The CDR3 region is CSVEAVGGPTF. The CDR3 DNA reads as TGCAGCGTTGAAGCGGTGGGGGGTCCCACCTTC. The chain links TRBV29-1 to TRBJ1-2; perhaps TRBD1 as D (5 bases). The germline CDR1 and CDR2 sequences are SQVTM and ANQGSEA. The CDR3 length is 11 residues. Trimming removed 1 base from V and 13 bases from J, with 13 bases in between.